What follows are 18 T cell receptor beta chains derived from one specimen sequenced in a study of OX40 agonist ivuxolimab in advanced cancers. The protocol was immunoSEQ multiplex PCR, while the TCRdb copy is restricted to in-frame clones and leaves out a portion. The data contain 35,000 to 45,000 clones, 85% to 90% of them singletons. The sample was CD4+ or CD8+ T cells sorted from blood, taken in a trial of the OX40 agonist ivuxolimab. Source of these receptors: an adult with an advanced solid tumor such as melanoma, head and neck, liver or kidney cancer.

This chain joins TRBV28 and TRBJ1-5; D call uncertain. The CDR3 extends over 15 amino acids. Germline CDR1 MDHEN, CDR2 SYDVKM. Trimming took 3 bases from V and 7 from J, leaving 16 bases between them. CDR3 in amino acids: CASSLRGGNPQPQHF. The DNA of the CDR3 is TGTGCCAGCAGTTTGAGAGGTGGGAATCCCCAGCCCCAGCATTTT.

V gene TRBV2 combines with J gene TRBJ2-5; D gene uncertain. The V end lost 10 bases, the J end lost 5 bases, and 8 bases lay between the germline ends. Per the germline V gene, CDR1 is SNHLY and CDR2 is FYNNEI. This CDR3 is built from 10 residues. The CDR3 sequence is CATGRETQYF. CDR3 DNA sequence: TGTGCCACCGGAAGGGAGACCCAGTACTTC.

V is TRBV7-2 and J is TRBJ2-5, with 10 bases that match TRBD2. The germline V gene has CDR1 SGHTA and CDR2 FQGNSA. V shed 0 bases and J 5 bases; nucleotides not matched to a gene: 9. CDR3 length equals 17 residues. CDR3: CASSLAPRLAGTETQYF. The CDR3 DNA is TGTGCCAGCAGCTTAGCCCCGAGACTAGCGGGTACCGAGACCCAGTACTTC.

The gene calls are TRBV29-1 and TRBJ2-1, with 12 bases aligning to TRBD1. The CDR3 is 14 residues long. Germline V CDR1 and CDR2: SQVTM, ANQGSEA. Losses at the gene ends were 3 bases for V and 8 bases for J; bases not matched to a gene: 5. CDR3 loop: CSVDGTGGSYEQFF. For the CDR3, the DNA is TGCAGCGTTGACGGGACAGGGGGCAGCTATGAGCAGTTCTTC.

This rearrangement joins TRBV5-1 to TRBJ2-5; D perhaps matches TRBD1 (5 bases). Trimming left V 0 bases short and J 0 bases short, with 12 bases between. The germline V gene encodes CDR1 SGHRS and CDR2 YFSETQ. The CDR3 loop spans 16 amino acids. The CDR3 is CASSLEGLGYQETQYF. The CDR3 DNA follows: TGCGCCAGCAGCTTGGAGGGGCTGGGGTACCAAGAGACCCAGTACTTC.

The V call is TRBV5-5, the J call TRBJ2-5; 8 bases agree with TRBD2. J was trimmed by 2 bases and V by 4 bases; bases with no gene match: 10. This CDR3 is built from 16 residues. CDR1 and CDR2 from the germline V gene are SGHKS and YYEKEE (reference sequence). The CDR3 region is CASSPIIAGPQETQYF. The CDR3 DNA is TGTGCCAGCAGCCCTATAATAGCGGGACCACAAGAGACCCAGTACTTC.

The sample holds one count of this clone. The J gene is TRBJ1-4, the V gene TRBV5-5; the match to TRBD1 covers 7 bases. CDR1 and CDR2 from the germline V gene are SGHKS and YYEKEE (reference sequence). The CDR3 has 15 residues. J gave up 4 bases and V 1 base, and 4 bases lay outside the gene matches. Here the CDR3 DNA reads TGTGCCAGCAGCTTGTGGGACAGACTTAATGAAAAACTGTTTTTT. Translated, it gives CASSLWDRLNEKLFF.

This chain uses TRBV21-1 with TRBJ1-3. TRBV21-1 is recorded as a pseudogene. The CDR3 has 17 amino acids. CDR3 residues: CASSKGVDARSGNTIYF. Here the CDR3 DNA reads TGTGCCAGCAGCAAGGGGGTGGATGCCCGCTCTGGAAACACCATATATTTT.

The gene calls are TRBV28 and TRBJ2-6; D possibly corresponds to TRBD2 (5 bases). This CDR3 has 16 residues. Germline values: CDR1 MDHEN, CDR2 SYDVKM. V was cut by 6 bases and J by 4 bases, with 16 bases left in between. The CDR3 sequence is CASSPPPGSGANVLTF. CDR3 coding DNA: TGTGCCAGCAGCCCCCCCCCGGGATCCGGGGCCAACGTCCTGACTTTC. Based on the CDR3 plus reference TRBV28 and TRBJ2-6, the full variable domain is DVKVTQSSRYLVKRTGEKVFLECVQDMDHENMFWYRQDPGLGLRLIYFSYDVKMKEKGDIPEGYSVSREKKERFSLILESASTNQTSMYLCASSPPPGSGANVLTFGAGSRLTVL.

J is TRBJ2-7 and V is TRBV28; 13 nucleotides match TRBD2. From germline, CDR1 is MDHEN and CDR2 SYDVKM. There are 14 residues in the CDR3. V lost 6 bases and J lost 4; bases outside the gene matches: 3. The CDR3 bases are TGTGCCAGCAGCGGGACTAGCGGGGCATACGAGCAGTACTTC. This encodes CASSGTSGAYEQYF.

The chain carries TRBV6-1 and TRBJ1-5, with 9 bases matching TRBD1. The CDR3 spans 15 residues. CDR1 is MNHNS, CDR2 SASEGT, per germline. Trimming removed 7 bases from V and 0 bases from J; junction bases left unmatched: 4. The CDR3 here is CASNPTGGSNQPQHF. CDR3 sequence (DNA): TGTGCCAGCAACCCGACAGGGGGTAGCAATCAGCCCCAGCATTTT.

The chain employs TRBV15 and TRBJ1-2; TRBD1 aligns across 7 bases. CDR1 LNHNV and CDR2 YYDKDF come from the germline V gene (reference sequence). The CDR3 runs 16 residues. Germline trimming cut 0 bases from V and 10 bases from J; bases unmatched to any gene: 14. Written as DNA, the CDR3 is TGTGCCACCAGCAGAGATATGACAGAGGGGGCTGCTGTCTACACCTTC. This sequence encodes CATSRDMTEGAAVYTF.

The CDR3 coding sequence is TGTGCCAGCAGTGCGGCCGGGGGCAATCAGCCCCAGCATTTT. It encodes CASSAAGGNQPQHF. The V call is TRBV6-1, the J call TRBJ1-5; D is uncertain. The CDR3 loop spans 14 amino acids. Trimming took off 4 bases at V and 2 bases at J, with 9 bases between the two ends. Looked up from germline, CDR1 is MNHNS and CDR2 is SASEGT.

The chain has TRBV28 and TRBJ2-7; the D is unclear. The CDR3 runs 13 residues. V was clipped by 6 bases and J by 0 bases, with 9 bases between them. Germline lookup yields CDR1 MDHEN and CDR2 SYDVKM. This CDR3 is CASRRLDSYEQYF. In nucleotides, the CDR3 is TGTGCCAGCAGGCGTTTAGACTCCTACGAGCAGTACTTC.

The J gene is TRBJ1-1, the V gene TRBV5-1; D unclear. CDR3 length equals 13 residues. CDR1 is SGHRS and CDR2 is YFSETQ in the germline V gene. Trimming removed 4 bases at V and 3 bases at J, with 10 bases between. The CDR3 sequence is CASSDPTDTEAFF. CDR3 in DNA: TGCGCCAGCAGCGACCCGACGGACACTGAAGCTTTCTTT.

This clone has a handful of counts. The chain has TRBV2 and TRBJ2-7; TRBD2 might be the D (6 bases). Germline CDR1 SNHLY, CDR2 FYNNEI. Trimming shortened V by 5 bases and J by 3 bases, and 8 bases separated the two germline ends. This CDR3 spans 12 amino acids. The CDR3 here is CASSTGGYEQYF. The CDR3 DNA reads TGTGCCAGCAGTACCGGGGGCTACGAGCAGTACTTC.

This chain uses TRBV6-1 with TRBJ2-1; the D gene is possibly TRBD1 (6 bases). The CDR3 consists of 14 residues. Per germline, CDR1 MNHNS and CDR2 SASEGT. Trimming cost V 0 bases and J 8 bases, with 11 bases left between them. CDR3 in DNA: TGTGCCAGCAGTGAAGCCCGCAGGGGATATGAGCAGTTCTTC. It translates to CASSEARRGYEQFF.

The V gene is TRBV11-2, the J gene TRBJ2-5; maybe TRBD2 (6 bases). In germline, CDR1 is SGHAT, CDR2 FQNNGV. Trimming cost V 5 bases and J 2 bases, with 18 bases left between them. This CDR3 has 16 residues. The CDR3 sequence is CASSPRGKRLQETQYF. The CDR3 region has the DNA TGTGCCAGCAGCCCCCGGGGGAAGCGCTTACAAGAGACCCAGTACTTC.